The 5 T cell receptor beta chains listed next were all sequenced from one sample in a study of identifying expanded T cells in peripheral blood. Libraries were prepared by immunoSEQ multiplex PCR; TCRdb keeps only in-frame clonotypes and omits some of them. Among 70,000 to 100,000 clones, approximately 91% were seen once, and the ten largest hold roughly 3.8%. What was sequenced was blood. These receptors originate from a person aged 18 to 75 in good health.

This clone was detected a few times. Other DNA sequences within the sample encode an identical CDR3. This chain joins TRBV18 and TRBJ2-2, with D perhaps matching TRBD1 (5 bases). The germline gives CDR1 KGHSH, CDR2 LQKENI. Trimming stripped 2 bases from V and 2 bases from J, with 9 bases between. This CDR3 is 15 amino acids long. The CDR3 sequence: CASSPGQGNTGELFF. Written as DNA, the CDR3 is TGTGCCAGCTCACCAGGCCAGGGAAACACCGGGGAGCTGTTTTTT.

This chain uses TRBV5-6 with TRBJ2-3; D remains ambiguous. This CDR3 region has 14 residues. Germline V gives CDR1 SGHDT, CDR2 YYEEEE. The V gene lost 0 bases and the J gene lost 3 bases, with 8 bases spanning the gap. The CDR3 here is CASSLGKDTDTQYF. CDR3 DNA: TGTGCCAGCAGCTTGGGTAAAGATACAGATACGCAGTATTTT. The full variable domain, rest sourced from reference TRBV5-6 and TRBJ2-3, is DAGVTQSPTHLIKTRGQQVTLRCSPKSGHDTVSWYQQALGQGPQFIFQYYEEEERQRGNFPDRFSGHQFPNYSSELNVNALLLGDSALYLCASSLGKDTDTQYFGPGTRLTVL.

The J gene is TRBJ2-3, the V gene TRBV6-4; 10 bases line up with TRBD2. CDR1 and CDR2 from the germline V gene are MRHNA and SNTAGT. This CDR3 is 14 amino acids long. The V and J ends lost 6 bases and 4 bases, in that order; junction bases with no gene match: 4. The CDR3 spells CASSRAGGADTQYF. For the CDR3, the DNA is TGTGCCAGCAGCCGAGCGGGAGGGGCAGATACGCAGTATTTT.

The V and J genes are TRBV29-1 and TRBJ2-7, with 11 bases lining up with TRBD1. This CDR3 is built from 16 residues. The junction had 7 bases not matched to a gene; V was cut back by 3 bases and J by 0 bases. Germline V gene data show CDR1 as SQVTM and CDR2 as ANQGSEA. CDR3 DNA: TGCAGCGTTGAGGCGGGGGGACAGGGGGTCTCCTACGAGCAGTACTTC. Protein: CSVEAGGQGVSYEQYF.

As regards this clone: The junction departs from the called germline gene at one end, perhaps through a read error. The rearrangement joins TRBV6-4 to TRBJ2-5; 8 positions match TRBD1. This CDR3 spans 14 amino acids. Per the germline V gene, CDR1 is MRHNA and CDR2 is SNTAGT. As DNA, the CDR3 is TGTGCCAGCAGTTACTCCGGGACAGGAGAGACCCAGTACTTC. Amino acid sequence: CASSYSGTGETQYF.